Included here is one TCR beta chain sequence, with context. Researchers used genomic DNA as the template to profile TCR beta VDJ and CDR3. TCRdb reprocessed the reads via MiXCR and lists one record per CDR3 protein. Of about 190,000 distinct CDR3 sequences in the sample, around 50% are singletons; the top ten hold approximately 15%. The CDR3 sequence is 13 residues long. Germline V gene lookup returns CDR1 LNHNV and CDR2 YYDKDF (reference sequence). The germline V and J ends were trimmed by 1 base and 4 bases, with 7 bases remaining between them. This specimen comes from a study of CD8+CD57+ T cells in acquired aplastic anemia.

This TCR was sampled from a human donor in good health, serving as a control. The chain links TRBV15 to TRBJ1-2; D ambiguous. The material sequenced was sorted CD4+, CD8+, or CD8+CD57+ T cells (not recorded which) from PBMCs. DNA of the CDR3: TGTGCCACCAGCAGAGGCACAGCCTATGGCTACACCTTC. The encoded protein is CATSRGTAYGYTF.